This entry lists 18 T cell receptor beta chains sequenced from one sample in a study of blood T cell repertoires in COVID-19. Sequencing used immunoSEQ multiplex PCR; TCRdb keeps in-frame clones, though not all of them. This sample yields 120,000 to 150,000 clones, of which around 89% are seen a single time; 3% belongs to the top ten. The sample taken for sequencing was peripheral blood. The receptors stem from a woman aged 60 to 75 with active COVID-19.

The chain uses TRBV28 and TRBJ2-5, with D unresolved. The CDR3 is 13 residues long. Trimming shortened V by 2 bases and J by 1 base, and 5 bases separated the two germline ends. Per the germline V gene, CDR1 is MDHEN and CDR2 is SYDVKM. The DNA of the CDR3 is TGTGCCAGCAGTTTAGCGTTCCAAGAGACCCAGTACTTC. This sequence encodes CASSLAFQETQYF.

J is TRBJ2-2 and V is TRBV6-2 or TRBV6-3; TRBD2 agrees at 8 bases. The ends lost 2 bases at V and 4 bases at J; junction bases unmatched: 6. The CDR3 loop spans 16 amino acids. Germline-derived CDR1 and CDR2 are MNHEY and SVGEGT. This chain's CDR3 is CASSYVPAGATGELFF. CDR3 DNA: TGTGCCAGCAGTTACGTCCCAGCGGGAGCCACCGGGGAGCTGTTTTTT.

This chain links TRBV6-1 with TRBJ2-2; D is perhaps TRBD2 (6 bases). Trimming removed 3 bases from V and 6 bases from J, with 17 bases in between. CDR3 length: 16 residues. Germline CDR1 reads MNHNS; CDR2 reads SASEGT. CDR3 DNA: TGTGCCAGCAGTGACCGCCGGGACTCCCTCTCCGGGGAGCTGTTTTTT. Translating gives CASSDRRDSLSGELFF.

The chain combines TRBV7-9 with TRBJ2-7, with D perhaps matching TRBD1 (5 bases). The CDR3 extends over 14 amino acids. V gave up 2 bases and J gave up 2 bases, with 10 bases separating them. CDR1 is SEHNR and CDR2 is FQNEAQ in the germline V gene (reference sequence). The CDR3 DNA reads TGTGCCAGCAGCTTAAGCAACAGGCCCTACGAGCAGTACTTC. Encoded protein: CASSLSNRPYEQYF.

The chain couples TRBV29-1 to TRBJ2-1; 10 nucleotides match TRBD2. The CDR3 loop spans 15 amino acids. Germline lookup yields CDR1 SQVTM and CDR2 ANQGSEA. The V gene end was trimmed by 1 base and the J gene end by 6 bases; junction bases not matched to a gene: 6. The CDR3 spells CSVEGGTSAINEQFF. DNA for the CDR3: TGCAGCGTTGAAGGGGGGACTAGCGCAATCAATGAGCAGTTCTTC.

CDR3 coding DNA: TGCGCCAGCAGCCAAGTAGCGGGAGACCCCTACAATGAGCAGTTCTTC. Translating it yields CASSQVAGDPYNEQFF. This chain uses TRBV4-1 with TRBJ2-1, with TRBD2 matching over 9 bases. V lost 1 base to trimming and J lost 2 bases; unmatched junction nucleotides: 3. Germline loops: CDR1 MGHRA, CDR2 YSYEKL. CDR3 length equals 16 residues.

This chain joins TRBV28 and TRBJ2-2; 9 positions agree with TRBD2. Losses at the gene ends were 2 bases for V and 4 bases for J; bases not matched to a gene: 5. The CDR3 sequence is 16 residues long. CDR1 MDHEN and CDR2 SYDVKM come from the germline V gene. The CDR3 protein is CASSLMLAGFTGELFF. DNA of the CDR3: TGTGCCAGCAGTTTAATGCTAGCGGGGTTCACCGGGGAGCTGTTTTTT. The entire variable domain, with the rest obtained from reference TRBV28 and TRBJ2-2, is as follows: DVKVTQSSRYLVKRTGEKVFLECVQDMDHENMFWYRQDPGLGLRLIYFSYDVKMKEKGDIPEGYSVSREKKERFSLILESASTNQTSMYLCASSLMLAGFTGELFFGEGSRLTVL.

This clone came up once. The J gene is TRBJ1-2, the V gene TRBV11-1; a possible D gene is TRBD1 (6 bases). V dropped 1 base and J dropped 6 bases, with 9 bases sitting between them. Germline CDR1 SGHAT, CDR2 FQDESV (reference sequence). The CDR3 sequence is 13 residues long. This chain's CDR3 is CASSLGRTDGYTF. The CDR3 coding sequence is TGTGCCAGCAGCTTAGGCCGGACAGATGGCTACACCTTC.

The chain joins TRBV11-2 to TRBJ2-3, with TRBD1 as a possible D gene (6 bases). Germline-derived CDR1 and CDR2 are SGHAT and FQNNGV. V shed 3 bases and J shed 2 bases, with 18 bases lying between them. The CDR3 loop spans 17 amino acids. The CDR3 DNA reads TGTGCCAGCAGCTTCCGTGGGGCAGGGGATGTCACAGATACGCAGTATTTT. This gives the protein CASSFRGAGDVTDTQYF.

The chain has TRBV28 and TRBJ2-7; TRBD2 aligns across 8 bases. CDR3 length equals 14 residues. V lost 7 bases and J lost 0; bases outside the gene matches: 5. Germline V gives CDR1 MDHEN, CDR2 SYDVKM. CDR3 sequence: CASKAGGSSYEQYF. CDR3 DNA sequence: TGTGCCAGCAAGGCGGGAGGATCCTCCTACGAGCAGTACTTC.

The rearrangement links TRBV7-2 to TRBJ2-7, with 9 bases fitting TRBD1. The germline V gene encodes CDR1 SGHTA and CDR2 FQGNSA. The CDR3 has 14 residues. Unmatched junction bases numbered 7, after V lost 5 bases and J lost 5 bases. As DNA, the CDR3 is TGTGCCAGCAGCGGCCGGGACAGGGTCCACGAGCAGTACTTC. Translation: CASSGRDRVHEQYF.

The rearrangement joins TRBV9 to TRBJ2-2; D perhaps matches TRBD1 (6 bases). V lost 0 bases to trimming and J lost 1 base, with 10 bases between them. CDR1 SGDLS and CDR2 YYNGEE come from the germline V gene. CDR3 length equals 16 residues. The CDR3 spells CASSVARTVNTGELFF. In DNA form, the CDR3 reads TGTGCCAGCAGCGTAGCTCGGACAGTGAACACCGGGGAGCTGTTTTTT.

The J gene is TRBJ2-1, the V gene TRBV11-2; D possibly corresponds to TRBD2 (6 bases). The V end was cut by 0 bases, the J end by 0 bases, with 9 bases between. CDR3 length: 16 residues. Per germline, CDR1 SGHAT and CDR2 FQNNGV. For the CDR3, the DNA is TGTGCCAGCAGCTTAGAGGCAGCGGGCTCCTACAATGAGCAGTTCTTC. It yields the protein CASSLEAAGSYNEQFF.

The V gene is TRBV7-2, the J gene TRBJ1-3, with 7 bases aligning to TRBD1. J gave up 4 bases and V 4 bases, and 4 bases lay outside the gene matches. The germline CDR1 and CDR2 sequences are SGHTA and FQGNSA. The CDR3 contains 14 residues. The CDR3 sequence: CASSSGTVGNTIYF. For the CDR3, the DNA is TGTGCCAGCAGCTCAGGGACAGTGGGAAACACCATATATTTT. Full variable domain (remainder filled in from reference TRBV7-2 and TRBJ1-3): GAGVSQSPSNKVTEKGKDVELRCDPISGHTALYWYRQSLGQGLEFLIYFQGNSAPDKSGLPSDRFSAERTGGSVSTLTIQRTQQEDSAVYLCASSSGTVGNTIYFGEGSWLTVV.

V is TRBV28 and J is TRBJ2-5; 12 bases are shared with TRBD2. Per germline, CDR1 MDHEN and CDR2 SYDVKM. Trimming cost V 3 bases and J 6 bases; bases outside gene matches: 8. This CDR3 is built from 16 residues. CDR3 sequence reads: CASSLPSGRVVKTQYF. The CDR3 DNA follows: TGTGCCAGCAGTTTGCCTAGCGGGAGGGTGGTAAAGACCCAGTACTTC.

This clone has only one observation. The rearrangement joins TRBV5-1 to TRBJ2-3, with D unresolved. Germline assignment: CDR1 SGHRS and CDR2 YFSETQ. The CDR3 runs to 16 residues. Trimming left V 0 bases short and J 2 bases short, with 13 bases between. CDR3 nucleotides: TGCGCCAGCAGCTTGGGGCTAGTCGGCATCACAGATACGCAGTATTTT. Its translation is CASSLGLVGITDTQYF.

CDR3 in DNA: TGTGCCAGCAGCCTGGGACAGGGGAACTATGGCTACACCTTC. As protein: CASSLGQGNYGYTF. The chain joins TRBV5-5 to TRBJ1-2; TRBD1 aligns across 10 bases. The CDR3 totals 14 residues. Looked up from germline, CDR1 is SGHKS and CDR2 is YYEKEE (reference sequence). V was clipped by 4 bases and J by 2 bases; unmatched bases: 2.

This chain joins TRBV7-2 and TRBJ1-6; D unclear. The CDR3 contains 14 residues. Per the germline V gene, CDR1 is SGHTA and CDR2 is FQGNSA. V was trimmed by 4 bases and J by 7 bases, leaving 11 bases between them. CDR3 sequence (DNA): TGTGCCAGCAGCTCCAACCCACAGAATTCACCCCTCCACTTT. It translates to CASSSNPQNSPLHF.